Shown below are 6 T cell receptor beta chains from a single sample sequenced in a study of blood T cells in healthy people across ages. It was with a sample-barcoded 5' primer and a J-beta primer mix that a second PCR of roughly 7 to 11 cycles was run. TCRdb ran MiXCR on the 5' RACE reads and lists one entry per CDR3 protein. The sample holds 700,000 to 900,000 distinct CDR3 sequences, 53% seen once. Sequencing input: blood. Source of these receptors: a man of 80 years or more in good health.

V gene TRBV29-1 combines with J gene TRBJ1-2, with D possibly matching TRBD1 (6 bases). V lost 1 base to trimming and J lost 4 bases, with 16 bases between them. CDR3 size: 15 residues. The germline gives CDR1 SQVTM, CDR2 ANQGSEA. The CDR3 bases are TGCAGCGTTGAAGTCGGGGGGCCCCGGGGCTATGGCTACACCTTC. Its protein is CSVEVGGPRGYGYTF.

The chain carries TRBV7-3 and TRBJ1-2, with TRBD1 matching 10 bases. Germline assignment: CDR1 SGHTA and CDR2 FQGTGA. There are 15 residues in the CDR3. V lost 3 bases and J lost 4; bases outside the gene matches: 5. The CDR3 loop is CASSFIGTGAYGYTF. CDR3 in DNA: TGTGCCAGCAGCTTCATAGGGACAGGGGCCTATGGCTACACCTTC.

This clonotype has only one observation. This chain joins TRBV5-1 and TRBJ2-5; the D gene is possibly TRBD1 (6 bases). The CDR3 contains 14 residues. Germline assignment: CDR1 SGHRS and CDR2 YFSETQ. Between the trimmed V and J ends, which lost 1 base and 4 bases, there was a span of 11 bases. CDR3 DNA: TGCGCCAGCAGCTTGACAGGGCTTACAGAGACCCAGTACTTC. The encoded protein is CASSLTGLTETQYF.

This clonotype was seen only a few times. The rearrangement uses TRBV7-2 and TRBJ2-7, with 8 bases that match TRBD1. This CDR3 is built from 16 residues. The ends lost 4 bases at V and 2 bases at J; junction bases unmatched: 10. Germline V gene lookup returns CDR1 SGHTA and CDR2 FQGNSA. The CDR3 here is CASSSSGQGPTYEQYF. Written as DNA, the CDR3 is TGTGCCAGCAGCTCCTCTGGACAGGGACCAACCTACGAGCAGTACTTC. Drawing the rest from reference TRBV7-2 and TRBJ2-7, the complete variable domain is GAGVSQSPSNKVTEKGKDVELRCDPISGHTALYWYRQSLGQGLEFLIYFQGNSAPDKSGLPSDRFSAERTGGSVSTLTIQRTQQEDSAVYLCASSSSGQGPTYEQYFGPGTRLTVT.

This clonotype has ten or more counts. This chain uses TRBV9 with TRBJ1-2, with D possibly matching TRBD1 (5 bases). The CDR3 is 12 amino acids. Deletions cut 4 bases from V and 3 bases from J, with 7 bases between. Per germline, CDR1 SGDLS and CDR2 YYNGEE. CDR3 bases: TGTGCCAGCAGCCTAGGGGACTATGGCTACACCTTC. This codes for CASSLGDYGYTF.

The chain joins TRBV14 to TRBJ2-7; 12 bases agree with TRBD1. Unmatched junction bases numbered 6, after V lost 5 bases and J lost 4 bases. This CDR3 has 15 residues. Germline V gives CDR1 SGHDN, CDR2 FVKESK. The DNA of the CDR3 is TGTGCCAGCAGCTCACGGGACAGGGGGCAGTACGAGCAGTACTTC. It specifies CASSSRDRGQYEQYF.